This T cell receptor (beta chain) was found in a study of CD8+ T cells in alopecia areata. The study's findings and limits: With just one nonresponder, it is still uncertain whether baseline CD8+ expansion relates to response.

Worth noting for this clone: Its antigen is as yet unknown.

RNA was isolated and reverse transcribed to cDNA, the sequencing template. Libraries were prepared by immunoSEQ multiplex PCR; TCRdb keeps only in-frame clonotypes and omits some of them. Of about 250,000 clones in the sample, roughly 63% were seen once. The CDR3 has 14 residues. V lost 6 bases and J lost 8, with 18 bases in between. CDR1 is SGHNT and CDR2 is YYREEE in the germline V gene (reference sequence). Treatment in this sample: oral pan-JAK inhibitor, 5-10 mg twice daily. The sequence came from a human donor with alopecia areata. The chain joins TRBV5-4 to TRBJ2-4; D tentatively reads TRBD1 or TRBD2 (5 bases each). This sample comprised CD4+ T cells sorted from blood, obtained around week 53, from a patient treated with tofacitinib. The DNA for the CDR3 is TGTGCCAGCAACTCGGGTGGGGGTCGAGACATTCAGTACTTC. Translation: CASNSGGGRDIQYF.